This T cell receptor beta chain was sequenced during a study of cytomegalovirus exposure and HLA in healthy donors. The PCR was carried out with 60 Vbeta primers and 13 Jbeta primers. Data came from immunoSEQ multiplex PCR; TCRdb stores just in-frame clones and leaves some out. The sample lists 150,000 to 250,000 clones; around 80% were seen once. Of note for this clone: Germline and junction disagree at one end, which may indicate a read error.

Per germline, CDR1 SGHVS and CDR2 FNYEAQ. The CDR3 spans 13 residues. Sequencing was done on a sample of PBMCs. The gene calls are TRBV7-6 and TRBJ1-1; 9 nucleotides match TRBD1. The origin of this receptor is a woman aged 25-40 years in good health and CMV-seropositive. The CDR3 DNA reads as TGTGCCAGCAGCTTAGTAGGGGACAGGGAAATAAGATTT. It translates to CASSLVGDREIRF.